The 27 T cell receptor beta chains below were found in one sample sequenced in a study of beta chain features in type 1 diabetes. Investigators reverse transcribed all isolated RNA, so they sequenced expressed TCRB transcripts. Method: immunoSEQ multiplex PCR; TCRdb's copy keeps in-frame clones and lacks some. This sample has 10,000 to 15,000 clones, with 46% found just once. The sequenced material came from stem cell memory CD4+ T cells from blood. These receptors all come from a man aged 18 to 30 in good health.

The chain uses TRBV5-4 and TRBJ1-2; 8 bases fit TRBD1. The CDR3 totals 14 residues. From germline, CDR1 is SGHNT and CDR2 YYREEE (reference sequence). V lost 3 bases, J lost 1 base, and 2 bases stayed unmatched. CDR3 bases: TGTGCCAGCAGCTGGGACAGGTTTAACTATGGCTACACCTTC. Translation gives CASSWDRFNYGYTF.

V gene TRBV7-9 combines with J gene TRBJ2-1; 8 nucleotides agree with TRBD2. Per germline, CDR1 SEHNR and CDR2 FQNEAQ (reference sequence). The CDR3 runs 16 residues. J lost 4 bases, V lost 5 bases, and 10 bases had no gene match. DNA of the CDR3: TGTGCCAGCAGCCCCCGGGAGGGGATGTTTTACAATGAGCAGTTCTTC. It encodes CASSPREGMFYNEQFF. Full variable domain (outside the CDR3, taken from reference TRBV7-9 and TRBJ2-1): DTGVSQNPRHKITKRGQNVTFRCDPISEHNRLYWYRQTLGQGPEFLTYFQNEAQLEKSRLLSDRFSAERPKGSFSTLEIQRTEQGDSAMYLCASSPREGMFYNEQFFGPGTRLTVL.

This chain joins TRBV19 and TRBJ1-2; D is unresolved. Germline CDR1 is LNHDA and CDR2 is SQIVND (reference sequence). CDR3 length: 14 residues. V lost 4 bases to trimming and J lost 3 bases, with 12 bases between them. CDR3 region: CASSTLDGYYGYTF. CDR3 DNA: TGTGCCAGTAGTACTCTTGATGGCTACTATGGCTACACCTTC.

This clone has more than one count but fewer than ten. The J gene is TRBJ2-1, the V gene TRBV7-2; D might be TRBD2 (7 bases). V lost 0 bases and J 1 base, leaving 13 bases between the germline ends. The CDR3 has 17 amino acids. Per the germline V gene, CDR1 is SGHTA and CDR2 is FQGNSA. This CDR3 is CASSLAGGGGSYNEQFF. DNA for the CDR3: TGTGCCAGCAGCTTAGCTGGAGGGGGGGGATCCTACAATGAGCAGTTCTTC.

This chain links TRBV6-5 with TRBJ2-5, with D tentatively TRBD1 (5 bases). Trimming left V 5 bases short and J 2 bases short, with 9 bases between. The CDR3 has 13 amino acids. Germline loops: CDR1 MNHEY, CDR2 SVGAGI. This CDR3 reads CASSIPGQETQYF. The CDR3 DNA follows: TGTGCCAGCAGTATTCCAGGGCAAGAGACCCAGTACTTC.

CDR3 sequence: CASSQDRGFDEQYF. The CDR3 nucleotides are TGTGCCAGCAGCCAAGACAGGGGGTTTGACGAGCAGTACTTC. V usage is TRBV14 and J usage is TRBJ2-7; TRBD1 aligns across 7 bases. With V trimmed by 0 bases and J by 5 bases, 4 bases remained unmatched. The V gene's germline CDR1 is SGHDN and CDR2 FVKESK. This CDR3 contains 14 residues.

The V call is TRBV27, the J call TRBJ2-3, with 8 bases that match TRBD1. Germline assignment: CDR1 MNHEY and CDR2 SMNVEV (reference sequence). This CDR3 has 16 amino acids. J lost 4 bases, V lost 2 bases, and 8 bases had no gene match. The CDR3 DNA is TGTGCCAGCAGTTTACTGCGAGGACAGGGTGCAGATACGCAGTATTTT. This gives the protein CASSLLRGQGADTQYF.

The chain couples TRBV27 to TRBJ2-5, with no clear D. Germline CDR1 and CDR2: MNHEY and SMNVEV (reference sequence). There are 13 residues in the CDR3. V lost 3 bases and J 5 bases, leaving 10 bases between the germline ends. The CDR3 coding sequence is TGTGCCAGCAGTTTGGGCCGCCGGGAGACCCAGTACTTC. Amino acids: CASSLGRRETQYF.

A few counts support this clone. The chain links TRBV19 to TRBJ2-3, with 12 bases aligning to TRBD2. Germline values: CDR1 LNHDA, CDR2 SQIVND (reference sequence). The CDR3 is made up of 17 amino acids. V gave up 5 bases and J gave up 0 bases; unmatched junction bases: 6. CDR3 protein: CASSLGLAGSSTDTQYF. The CDR3, as DNA: TGTGCCAGTAGTCTCGGACTAGCGGGGTCTAGCACAGATACGCAGTATTTT.

The chain combines TRBV5-1 with TRBJ1-5; D remains ambiguous. V lost 0 bases and J lost 2, with 6 bases in between. The germline V gene encodes CDR1 SGHRS and CDR2 YFSETQ. This CDR3 has 14 amino acids. In nucleotides, the CDR3 is TGCGCCAGCAGCTTGGACGGTGGCAATCAGCCCCAGCATTTT. Protein product: CASSLDGGNQPQHF. Looking up the rest from reference TRBV5-1 and TRBJ1-5 gives the full variable domain: KAGVTQTPRYLIKTRGQQVTLSCSPISGHRSVSWYQQTPGQGLQFLFEYFSETQRNKGNFPGRFSGRQFSNSRSEMNVSTLELGDSALYLCASSLDGGNQPQHFGDGTRLSIL.

DNA for the CDR3: TGTGCCAGCAGAATGACAGGGTATGGCTACACCTTC. Translated: CASRMTGYGYTF. The rearrangement links TRBV5-8 to TRBJ1-2; TRBD1 matches at 7 bases. The V segment lost 5 bases and the J segment 5 bases; nucleotides outside the gene matches: 3. This CDR3 comprises 12 residues. Germline values: CDR1 SGHTS, CDR2 YDEGEE. Drawing the rest from reference TRBV5-8 and TRBJ1-2, the complete variable domain is EAGVTQSPTHLIKTRGQQATLRCSPISGHTSVYWYQQALGLGLQFLLWYDEGEERNRGNFPPRFSGRQFPNYSSELNVNALELEDSALYLCASRMTGYGYTFGSGTRLTVV.

This clone is classed as medium-sized (0.01 to 0.1%). The rearrangement links TRBV6-6 to TRBJ1-5; D remains unclear. With 6 bases removed from V and 4 bases from J, the gap between germline ends came to 4 bases. The CDR3 loop spans 11 amino acids. Looked up from germline, CDR1 is MNHNY and CDR2 is SVGAGI (reference sequence). For the CDR3, the DNA is TGTGCCAGCAGGGAGAATCAGCCCCAGCATTTT. Translated, it gives CASRENQPQHF.

The CDR3 region has the DNA TGTGCCACCAGCAGAGATCCCTCGGCAGGGAGGTTGGGCAAAAACATTCAGTACTTC. Translating it yields CATSRDPSAGRLGKNIQYF. V usage is TRBV15 and J usage is TRBJ2-4; a possible D gene is TRBD2 (6 bases). Germline loops: CDR1 LNHNV, CDR2 YYDKDF (reference sequence). There are 19 residues in the CDR3. V shed 0 bases and J shed 3 bases, with 21 bases lying between them.

The chain carries TRBV6-1 and TRBJ1-2, with D maybe TRBD1 (6 bases). Trimming removed 6 bases at V and 4 bases at J, with 15 bases between. Looked up from germline, CDR1 is MNHNS and CDR2 is SASEGT. This CDR3 is built from 14 residues. CDR3 sequence reads: CASRPQQGGYGYTF. The CDR3 DNA is TGTGCCAGCAGACCCCAACAGGGCGGCTATGGCTACACCTTC.

The chain joins TRBV28 to TRBJ2-7, with a possible D match to TRBD2 (6 bases). Germline V CDR1 and CDR2: MDHEN, SYDVKM. The CDR3 runs to 15 residues. Between the trimmed V and J ends, which lost 5 bases and 3 bases, there was a span of 17 bases. CDR3: CASSATYAGSYEQYF. The CDR3 coding sequence is TGTGCCAGCAGTGCCACCTACGCGGGGAGCTACGAGCAGTACTTC.

This clone has more than one count but fewer than ten. This chain uses TRBV7-9 with TRBJ2-3; the D gene is possibly TRBD2 (5 bases). The CDR3 runs 13 residues. V was pared by 4 bases and J by 8 bases, with 13 bases between. CDR1 is SEHNR, CDR2 FQNEAQ, per germline (reference sequence). CDR3 in DNA: TGTGCCAGCAGCTCGGACTCAAGCGGTACGCAGTATTTT. Its translation: CASSSDSSGTQYF. Full variable domain (remainder filled in from reference TRBV7-9 and TRBJ2-3): DTGVSQNPRHKITKRGQNVTFRCDPISEHNRLYWYRQTLGQGPEFLTYFQNEAQLEKSRLLSDRFSAERPKGSFSTLEIQRTEQGDSAMYLCASSSDSSGTQYFGPGTRLTVL.

This clone was seen only a few times. The chain uses TRBV7-3 and TRBJ1-2; D might be TRBD1 (5 bases). This CDR3 has 16 amino acids. The germline V and J ends were trimmed by 1 base and 4 bases, with 16 bases remaining between them. Germline V gene data show CDR1 as SGHTA and CDR2 as FQGTGA. Here the CDR3 reads CASSLKGWTYRYGYTF. CDR3 nucleotide sequence: TGTGCCAGCAGCTTAAAGGGGTGGACGTATCGCTATGGCTACACCTTC. The full variable domain, completed using reference TRBV7-3 and TRBJ1-2, is GAGVSQTPSNKVTEKGKYVELRCDPISGHTALYWYRQSLGQGPEFLIYFQGTGAADDSGLPNDRFFAVRPEGSVSTLKIQRTERGDSAVYLCASSLKGWTYRYGYTFGSGTRLTVV.

The chain carries TRBV4-3 and TRBJ1-2; D unclear. V lost 0 bases and J lost 6, with 8 bases in between. This CDR3 has 13 amino acids. The germline gives CDR1 LGHNA, CDR2 YSLEER. CDR3 bases: TGCGCCAGCAGCCAAGACTTAATCGATGGCTACACCTTC. Encoded protein: CASSQDLIDGYTF.

This clone was recorded only once. V gene TRBV5-4 combines with J gene TRBJ2-1, with 13 bases that match TRBD2. V was clipped by 3 bases and J by 5 bases; unmatched bases: 2. This CDR3 region has 15 residues. Germline V CDR1 and CDR2: SGHNT, YYREEE (reference sequence). CDR3 residues: CASSSGLAGNNEQFF. The CDR3 DNA sequence: TGTGCCAGCAGCTCGGGACTAGCGGGGAACAATGAGCAGTTCTTC.

This clone was seen a few times. The V gene is TRBV7-2, the J gene TRBJ2-7; 7 bases match TRBD2. This CDR3 comprises 21 residues. Germline assignment: CDR1 SGHTA and CDR2 FQGNSA. Germline trimming cut 0 bases from V and 3 bases from J; bases unmatched to any gene: 23. DNA for the CDR3: TGTGCCAGCAGCTTAGCCCTCGGGGGTAGCGGGCCGCGCCGGATCAACTACGAGCAGTACTTC. Translated, it gives CASSLALGGSGPRRINYEQYF.

The chain recombines TRBV7-9 with TRBJ2-5, with 8 bases aligning to TRBD2. CDR3 length equals 16 residues. Germline CDR1 reads SEHNR; CDR2 reads FQNEAQ (reference sequence). With V trimmed by 4 bases and J by 5 bases, 12 bases remained unmatched. The CDR3 coding sequence is TGTGCCAGCAGCTACCAAGCGGGGGCACCCTGGGAGACCCAGTACTTC. This translates into CASSYQAGAPWETQYF.

The genes are TRBV11-2 and TRBJ2-2, with 10 positions matching TRBD2. The CDR3 is 16 amino acids. Per germline, CDR1 SGHAT and CDR2 FQNNGV. J was trimmed by 2 bases and V by 2 bases; bases with no gene match: 2. The CDR3 coding sequence is TGTGCCAGCAGCTTAAGGACTAGCGGAAACACCGGGGAGCTGTTTTTT. Its translation: CASSLRTSGNTGELFF.

The rearrangement joins TRBV6-1 to TRBJ1-2, with TRBD1 matching over 7 bases. Looked up from germline, CDR1 is MNHNS and CDR2 is SASEGT. V shed 6 bases and J 8 bases; nucleotides not matched to a gene: 6. The CDR3 contains 12 residues. The CDR3 bases are TGTGCCAGCAGCGAGGACAGGTGGGGCTACACCTTC. Amino acid sequence: CASSEDRWGYTF.

DNA of the CDR3: TGTGCCAGCAGTTTTGGGGAGACTAACTATGGCTACACCTTC. Translated: CASSFGETNYGYTF. The genes are TRBV6-1 and TRBJ1-2, with D unclear. The germline V gene has CDR1 MNHNS and CDR2 SASEGT. V lost 5 bases and J 0 bases, leaving 10 bases between the germline ends. CDR3 size: 14 residues.

The chain is built from TRBV18 and TRBJ1-5; D call uncertain. V lost 4 bases and J 7 bases, leaving 8 bases between the germline ends. The CDR3 is made up of 12 amino acids. Germline CDR1 KGHSH, CDR2 LQKENI. CDR3: CASSREIQPQHF. DNA for the CDR3: TGTGCCAGCTCACGAGAGATCCAGCCCCAGCATTTT.

The gene calls are TRBV5-6 and TRBJ2-5; no firm D call. There are 15 residues in the CDR3. V was clipped by 4 bases and J by 0 bases, with 13 bases between them. CDR1 and CDR2 (germline): SGHDT, YYEEEE. The CDR3 loop is CASSIYPGHQETQYF. The CDR3 DNA reads as TGTGCCAGCAGCATCTACCCGGGTCACCAAGAGACCCAGTACTTC.

The V and J genes are TRBV5-1 and TRBJ2-3; weak D call: TRBD2 (6 bases). The CDR3 has 14 amino acids. Germline V gene lookup returns CDR1 SGHRS and CDR2 YFSETQ. The ends were cut back, 6 bases at V and 1 base at J, with 12 bases in the middle. The CDR3 DNA reads as TGCGCCAGCAAGTCCACGGGGGGCACAGATACGCAGTATTTT. Encoded protein: CASKSTGGTDTQYF.